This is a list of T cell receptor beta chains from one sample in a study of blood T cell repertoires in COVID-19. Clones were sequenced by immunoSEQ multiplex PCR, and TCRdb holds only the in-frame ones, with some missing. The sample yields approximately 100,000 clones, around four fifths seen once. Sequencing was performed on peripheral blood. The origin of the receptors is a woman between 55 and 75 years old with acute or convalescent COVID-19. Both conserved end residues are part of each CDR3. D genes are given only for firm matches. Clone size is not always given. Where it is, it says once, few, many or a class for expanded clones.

CASSYSRQGGGEQFF	TGTGCCAGCAGTTACTCGAGACAGGGAGGTGGTGAGCAGTTCTTC	.	.	TRBJ2-1	TRBV6-5	15
CASSTLLAGGPIGGSYNEQFF	TGTGCCAGCAGTACCCTACTAGCGGGAGGGCCCATAGGAGGCTCCTACAATGAGCAGTTCTTC	.	TRBD2	TRBJ2-1	TRBV28	21
CASGPDRGSHIQYF	TGCGCCAGCGGCCCGGACAGGGGGTCTCACATTCAGTACTTC	.	TRBD1	TRBJ2-4	TRBV5-1	14
CASSAGRTLAKNIQYF	TGTGCCAGTAGTGCGGGACGGACACTAGCCAAAAACATTCAGTACTTC	.	.	TRBJ2-4	TRBV19	16
CASSQDLAGKLFF	TGCGCCAGCAGCCAAGATCTAGCAGGAAAACTGTTTTTT	.	.	TRBJ1-4	TRBV4-1	13
CASNSQQGEDQPQHF	TGTGCCAGCAACTCACAACAGGGGGAGGATCAGCCCCAGCATTTT	.	TRBD1	TRBJ1-5	TRBV6-5	15
CSADTSDTQYF	TGCAGTGCGGACACATCAGATACGCAGTATTTT	.	.	TRBJ2-3	TRBV20-1	11
CASAAKGGYDNEQFF	TGTGCCAGTGCCGCCAAGGGGGGGTACGACAATGAGCAGTTCTTC	.	.	TRBJ2-1	TRBV19	15
CASSLRPGQGGYGYTF	TGTGCCAGCAGTTTACGGCCGGGACAGGGCGGCTATGGCTACACCTTC	.	TRBD1	TRBJ1-2	TRBV28	16
CAWSAGRYEKLFF	TGTGCCTGGAGTGCGGGGAGATATGAAAAACTGTTTTTT	once	.	TRBJ1-4	TRBV30	13
CASSPGMAEAQYF	TGTGCCAGCTCACCAGGGATGGCGGAGGCCCAGTACTTC	once	.	TRBJ2-5	TRBV18	13
CASSSRQANTGELFF	TGTGCCAGCAGCTCTCGGCAGGCGAACACCGGGGAGCTGTTTTTT	.	.	TRBJ2-2	TRBV7-3	15
CATSDSGLNYGYTF	TGTGCCACCAGTGACTCCGGTCTTAACTATGGCTACACCTTC	.	.	TRBJ1-2	TRBV24-1	14
CASSDLAGGLAQYF	TGTGCCAGCAGCGATCTAGCGGGAGGGCTGGCGCAGTACTTC	.	TRBD2	TRBJ2-7	TRBV7-2	14
CASSEGQNAQPQHF	TGTGCCAGTAGTGAGGGACAGAATGCCCAGCCCCAGCATTTT	.	TRBD1	TRBJ1-5	TRBV19	14
CASSDEGTGTNEKLFF	TGTGCCAGCAGTGACGAAGGGACAGGAACTAATGAAAAACTGTTTTTT	.	TRBD1	TRBJ1-4	TRBV6-4	16
CASSPLESTDTQYF	TGTGCCAGCTCACCCTTAGAAAGCACAGATACGCAGTATTTT	.	.	TRBJ2-3	TRBV18	14
CASSPGPRRGTDTQYF	TGTGCCAGCAGTCCTGGACCACGCAGGGGTACAGATACGCAGTATTTT	.	.	TRBJ2-3	TRBV6-6	16
CASSVGTDGTYEQYF	TGTGCCAGCAGCGTAGGGACAGATGGTACCTACGAGCAGTACTTC	.	.	TRBJ2-7	TRBV9	15
CASSLPGTSGRNEQFF	TGTGCCAGCAGCCTACCGGGGACTAGCGGGAGGAATGAGCAGTTCTTC	.	TRBD2	TRBJ2-1	TRBV28	16
CASSPGQGNSPLHF	TGTGCCAGCAGCCCGGGACAGGGTAATTCACCCCTCCACTTT	once	TRBD1	TRBJ1-6	TRBV3-1/TRBV3-2	14
CASSLVSGSSYEQYF	TGTGCCAGCAGTTTAGTGTCGGGGAGCTCCTACGAGCAGTACTTC	.	.	TRBJ2-7	TRBV27	15
CASALDSLNEKLFF	TGTGCTAGTGCCCTAGACAGTCTTAATGAAAAACTGTTTTTT	.	.	TRBJ1-4	TRBV12-5	14
CASSRRQGSNTGELFF	TGTGCCAGCAGCCGGAGACAGGGATCGAACACCGGGGAGCTGTTTTTT	.	TRBD1	TRBJ2-2	TRBV28	16
CASSLGTGARGNQPQHF	TGCGCCAGCAGCTTAGGTACAGGGGCTCGGGGCAATCAGCCCCAGCATTTT	.	TRBD1	TRBJ1-5	TRBV5-1	17
CASSYLGATQYF	TGTGCCAGCAGTTACTTGGGGGCGACCCAGTACTTC	.	.	TRBJ2-5	TRBV6-2/TRBV6-3	12
CATSSRGWENIQYF	TGTGCCACCAGTAGTCGGGGGTGGGAAAACATTCAGTACTTC	.	.	TRBJ2-4	TRBV24-1	14
CAIRGDSSDSPLHF	TGTGCCATCAGGGGGGACAGTTCTGATTCACCCCTCCACTTT	once	TRBD1	TRBJ1-6	TRBV10-3	14
CASSSGPGGREKLFF	TGTGCCAGCAGCTCAGGACCGGGGGGGAGGGAAAAACTGTTTTTT	.	.	TRBJ1-4	TRBV9	15
CASSLYEGLTLHF	TGTGCCAGCAGCTTATACGAGGGCTTGACCCTCCACTTT	.	.	TRBJ1-6	TRBV7-9	13
CASSAQGTYEQYF	TGTGCCAGCAGCGCCCAGGGAACCTACGAGCAGTACTTC	.	.	TRBJ2-7	TRBV12-3/TRBV12-4	13
CASAVSAYEQYF	TGCGCCTCTGCGGTGTCCGCCTACGAGCAGTACTTC	once	.	TRBJ2-7	TRBV10-2	12
CASSLVLAANTGELFF	TGCGCCAGCAGCTTGGTACTAGCTGCGAACACCGGGGAGCTGTTTTTT	.	.	TRBJ2-2	TRBV5-1	16
CASSSGGRYGYTF	TGTGCCAGCAGCTCGGGGGGGCGCTATGGCTACACCTTC	.	.	TRBJ1-2	TRBV5-4	13
CASAAGTKVETQYF	TGCGCCAGCGCGGCGGGGACCAAAGTAGAGACCCAGTACTTC	.	.	TRBJ2-5	TRBV5-1	14
CASSLDRGVGQETQYF	TGTGCTAGCAGCCTGGACAGGGGAGTTGGGCAAGAGACCCAGTACTTC	.	TRBD1	TRBJ2-5	TRBV7-7	16
CAGESGQGSSGYTF	TGTGCCGGGGAATCTGGACAGGGGTCCTCCGGCTACACCTTC	.	TRBD1	TRBJ1-2	TRBV30	14
CASTSTGVQPQHF	TGTGCCAGCACCTCGACAGGGGTCCAGCCCCAGCATTTT	.	TRBD1	TRBJ1-5	TRBV28	13
CASSGLRGYEQYF	TGTGCCAGCAGCGGACTTCGCGGGTACGAGCAGTACTTC	.	.	TRBJ2-7	TRBV9	13
CASSYLHASQPQHF	TGTGCCAGCAGTTACCTTCATGCGAGTCAGCCCCAGCATTTT	.	.	TRBJ1-5	TRBV6-2/TRBV6-3	14
CASSSTGVSGNTIYF	TGTGCCAGCAGTTCGACAGGGGTCTCTGGAAACACCATATATTTT	.	TRBD1	TRBJ1-3	TRBV6-1	15
CASSVGQGRNEQYF	TGTGCCAGCAGCGTAGGACAGGGACGCAACGAGCAGTACTTC	.	TRBD1	TRBJ2-7	TRBV7-2	14
CASSQGQGVGETQYF	TGCGCCAGCAGCCAGGGACAGGGGGTAGGAGAGACCCAGTACTTC	.	TRBD1	TRBJ2-5	TRBV4-3	15
CASSYGLGAFF	TGTGCCAGCAGCTACGGACTGGGCGCTTTCTTT	.	.	TRBJ1-1	TRBV7-8	11
CASSISGRGGNQPQHF	TGTGCCAGTAGTATATCAGGCCGGGGTGGCAATCAGCCCCAGCATTTT	.	.	TRBJ1-5	TRBV19	16
CASLPQGGYEQYF	TGTGCCAGCCTACCCCAGGGGGGCTACGAGCAGTACTTC	.	.	TRBJ2-7	TRBV12-3/TRBV12-4	13
CASSLGTSGGTDTQYF	TGTGCCAGCAGCCTCGGGACTAGCGGGGGCACAGATACGCAGTATTTT	once	TRBD2	TRBJ2-3	TRBV9	16
CSVSTHNEQFF	TGCAGCGTTTCAACTCACAATGAGCAGTTCTTC	.	.	TRBJ2-1	TRBV29-1	11
CASCREGGSTYSPLHF	TGTGCCAGCTGTCGGGAGGGGGGATCGACTTATTCACCCCTCCACTTT	.	.	TRBJ1-6	TRBV27	16
CASSRKGAYEQYF	TGTGCCAGCAGCCGCAAGGGGGCCTACGAGCAGTACTTC	.	.	TRBJ2-7	TRBV14	13
CASSLGAAGNSYEQYF	TGCGCCAGCAGCTTGGGCGCCGCAGGGAACTCCTACGAGCAGTACTTC	once	.	TRBJ2-7	TRBV5-1	16
CASSPFRAGTDTQYF	TGTGCCAGCAGCCCCTTCAGGGCTGGCACAGATACGCAGTATTTT	once	.	TRBJ2-3	TRBV28	15
CASSYPQGGSPLHF	TGTGCCAGCAGTTACCCGCAGGGCGGTTCACCCCTCCACTTT	.	.	TRBJ1-6	TRBV6-2/TRBV6-3	14
CASSQPGQGNTIYF	TGTGCCAGCAGCCAGCCGGGACAGGGGAACACCATATATTTT	.	TRBD1	TRBJ1-3	TRBV5-5	14
CASSTGESYGYTF	TGCGCCAGCAGTACAGGGGAGAGCTATGGCTACACCTTC	.	TRBD1	TRBJ1-2	TRBV10-2	13
CASSEGEILPEAFF	TGTGCCAGCAGCGAGGGGGAAATCCTCCCTGAAGCTTTCTTT	few	.	TRBJ1-1	TRBV7-9	14
CASSIGTTAEAFF	TGTGCCAGTAGTATAGGGACGACAGCAGAAGCTTTCTTT	.	.	TRBJ1-1	TRBV19	13
CASSHGSGTEAFF	TGTGCCAGCAGCCATGGCTCTGGCACTGAAGCTTTCTTT	once	.	TRBJ1-1	TRBV3-1/TRBV3-2	13
CASPESGDVLALLYF	TGTGCCAGCCCCGAATCGGGAGACGTTCTGGCTTTACTGTATTTT	.	.	TRBJ2-3	TRBV19	15